This T cell receptor (beta chain) was recorded in a study of blood T cell repertoires in COVID-19. Study background: The United States, Italy and Spain provided the acute and convalescent COVID-19 samples. Sample material is recorded as cDNA or gDNA derived from T cells, B-cell-depleted T cells, or PBMCs.

Original processing notes: Quantification of nucleated cells was approximated via reference gene primer amplification. Sequencing used immunoSEQ multiplex PCR; TCRdb keeps in-frame clones, though not all of them. That table furnishes V, J and clone size, whereas the DNA furnished D and trimming. The repertoire holds approximately 79,000 clones, with 80% as singletons. The CDR3 is 16 residues long. V lost 4 bases to trimming and J lost 2 bases, with 20 bases between them. In germline, CDR1 is GTSNPN, CDR2 SVGIG (reference sequence). Seattle patients were enrolled during active infection and followed longitudinally.

This TCR was sampled from a man between 45 and 60 years old with COVID-19, enrolled during active disease. The J gene is TRBJ1-1, the V gene TRBV30; D is unresolved. Sequenced sample: peripheral blood. CDR3 bases: TGTGCCTGGATCCGGAGAGTAGCTCTCCTCAACACTGAAGCTTTCTTT. Protein: CAWIRRVALLNTEAFF.